This T cell receptor (beta chain) was captured in a study of human T cells and chemical hapten exposure. Study in general: Across samples, TCR yields varied, mostly owing to small differences in pooled library volumes.

CDR3 length equals 14 residues. The V and J ends lost 4 bases and 2 bases respectively, with 12 bases between them. Germline V gives CDR1 LGHNA, CDR2 YNFKEQ. This clonotype was detected many times. Its antigen remains unknown. TCRdb fed the RACE reads into MiXCR, producing one record per CDR3 protein. The sample holds 44,000 or so distinct CDR3 sequences; 3% to 4.5% are singletons and the top ten take about 6%. As to time point: healthy volunteer bleed at 6 weeks. Total RNA came from unfractionated whole blood. General study points: After DPC sensitization, TCRs above 1 in 1000 frequency showed no change.

This receptor was obtained from a human donor in good health. Some clones in this sample may be carry-over from other donors' samples. The chain uses TRBV4-2 and TRBJ2-7; perhaps TRBD2 as D (5 bases). The source material was whole blood. The CDR3 nucleotides are TGTGCCAGCAGCCCAGGAGGCGGAGCCTACGAGCAGTACTTC. It is translated as CASSPGGGAYEQYF.